Here is one T cell receptor (beta chain) with its context. What it binds is unknown. The sample belongs to a study of cytomegalovirus exposure and HLA in healthy donors. Overall study: Sequencing of 150 million to 200 million T cells in an earlier analysis found 100 million to 140 million unique TCR beta sequences. The study's findings and limits: Altogether, more than 150 TCR beta chains were recorded as cytomegalovirus-associated.

The CDR3 consists of 16 residues. J gave up 1 base and V 3 bases, and 3 bases lay outside the gene matches. Germline V CDR1 and CDR2: LNHDA, SQIVND (reference sequence). Both 60 Vbeta primers and 13 Jbeta primers went into the PCR. Sequenced by immunoSEQ multiplex PCR; TCRdb stores in-frame clones only, minus some. The sample has about 260,000 clones; 84% are singletons. The chain is built from TRBV19 and TRBJ2-2; TRBD2 matches 9 bases. Sequenced input: PBMCs. The source of this sequence is a woman aged 40 to 50 in good health and CMV-seropositive. CDR3 DNA sequence: TGTGCCAGTAGTATTCCGACTAGCGGGAACACCGGGGAGCTGTTTTTT. Translation gives CASSIPTSGNTGELFF.